This T cell receptor beta chain was recorded in a study of Graves' ophthalmopathy and Graves' hyperthyroidism. Trimming cost V 7 bases and J 2 bases, with 14 bases left between them. The length of the CDR3 is 15 residues. CDR1 is SGHVS, CDR2 FQNEAQ, per germline. Scientists amplified the TCR beta CDR3 regions from RNA transcripts. Second-round multiplex PCR followed a first-round RT-PCR using HTBI primers. TCRdb itself ran the multiplex PCR reads through MiXCR, one entry per CDR3 protein. The sample yields some 750,000 distinct CDR3 sequences, 40% seen once. The origin of this receptor is an adult man with Graves' ophthalmopathy. The V call is TRBV7-8, the J call TRBJ1-4; D is possibly TRBD1 (5 bases). Input material: peripheral blood. CDR3 nucleotides: TGTGCCAGCACTGGGGTACAGGCGACTAATGAAAAACTGTTTTTT. This encodes CASTGVQATNEKLFF.